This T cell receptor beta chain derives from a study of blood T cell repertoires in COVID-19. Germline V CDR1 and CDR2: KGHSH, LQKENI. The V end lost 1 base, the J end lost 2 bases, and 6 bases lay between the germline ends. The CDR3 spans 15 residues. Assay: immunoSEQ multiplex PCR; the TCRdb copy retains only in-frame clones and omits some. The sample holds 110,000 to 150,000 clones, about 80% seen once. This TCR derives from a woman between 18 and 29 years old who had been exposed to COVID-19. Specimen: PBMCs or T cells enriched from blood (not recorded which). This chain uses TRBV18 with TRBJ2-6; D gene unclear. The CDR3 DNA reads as TGTGCCAGCTCACCACAGGAGACTGGGGCCAACGTCCTGACTTTC. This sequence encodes CASSPQETGANVLTF.